The sequence of this T cell receptor (beta chain) was determined in a study of shared clonotypes between healthy human individuals. V shed 6 bases and J shed 3 bases, with 14 bases lying between them. The CDR3 sequence is 14 residues long. Germline V gene lookup returns CDR1 SNHLY and CDR2 FYNNEI. Here immunoSEQ multiplex PCR was the method, and the copy in TCRdb shows in-frame clones only, minus some. The repertoire has a few million clones, more than 80% of them found once; the top ten carry 0.39%. The sequence derives from a man younger than 35 in good health. Some clones in this sample may be carry-over from other donors' samples. Sequenced input: naive CD4+ T cells from PBMCs. As to subset: CD45RA+ positively selected. The chain joins TRBV2 to TRBJ1-1, with D uncertain. CDR3 bases: TGTGCCAGCAGCTCAGGCCCGGACGACACTGAAGCTTTCTTT. It specifies CASSSGPDDTEAFF.